This is a list of T cell receptor beta chains from one sample in a study of blood T cell repertoires in COVID-19. The protocol was immunoSEQ multiplex PCR, while the TCRdb copy is restricted to in-frame clones and leaves out a portion. The data contain hundreds of thousands of clones, more than 75% of them seen just once; the ten biggest clones take up approximately 10%. Input material: PBMCs or T cells enriched from blood (not recorded which). These receptors all come from a woman in her 50s who had recovered from COVID-19. The CDR3 runs from the conserved cysteine through the conserved F or W. A D gene is named only where the DNA matches it firmly. Size is omitted from some rows. Given values are once, few, many or a class for expanded clones.

TGTGCCAGCAGACAGGGTGGGACCGGGGAGCTGTTTTTT CASRQGGTGELFF - TRBV6-5 - TRBJ2-2
TGTGCCAGCAGTGATAGACAGGGGGGTCGTTCACCCCTCCACTTT CASSDRQGGRSPLHF - TRBV27 TRBD1 TRBJ1-6
TGCGCCAGCAGCCCCGCCCCGAAGACAGGGAAGGCTTTCTTT CASSPAPKTGKAFF - TRBV5-1 TRBD1 TRBJ1-1
TGTGCCAGCAGCCCCGGGACAGGGGAGATCAATGAGCAGTTCTTC CASSPGTGEINEQFF - TRBV6-5 TRBD1 TRBJ2-1
TGCGCCAGCGCCCCACGGGGACAGGGTACCGCTGAAGCTTTCTTT CASAPRGQGTAEAFF once TRBV5-1 TRBD1 TRBJ1-1
TGTGCCAGCAGCCAACTTGTCGGGACAGGGGCTAGCAATCAGCCCCAGCATTTT CASSQLVGTGASNQPQHF few TRBV3-1/TRBV3-2 TRBD1 TRBJ1-5
TGTGCCAGCAGCTCCCTAGGACTAGCGGGAGAAATAGTGGAGCAGTACTTC CASSSLGLAGEIVEQYF - TRBV7-2 TRBD2 TRBJ2-7
TGTGCCAGCAGCTGGCAGGGGAACACTGAAGCTTTCTTT CASSWQGNTEAFF - TRBV6-2/TRBV6-3 - TRBJ1-1
TGCGCCAGCAGTCCGGAGGGGTCCGGCTACACCTTC CASSPEGSGYTF few TRBV5-1 - TRBJ1-2
TGTGCCAGCAGTGATTATGCGTCTAACTATGGCTACACCTTC CASSDYASNYGYTF - TRBV2 - TRBJ1-2
TGTGCCAGCAGCCACCCTACAGGGAGCCCTGAAGCTTTCTTT CASSHPTGSPEAFF - TRBV13 - TRBJ1-1
TGTGCCAGCACCCAGGACAGGGGACCAACCTATGGCTACACCTTC CASTQDRGPTYGYTF - TRBV6-5 TRBD1 TRBJ1-2
TGTGCCAGCAGTCCAGAGTCACCCCGGGGATATCAGCCCCAGCATTTT CASSPESPRGYQPQHF - TRBV27 - TRBJ1-5
TGTGCCAGCAGTTCCGACAGGGGCTCCTACAATGAGCAGTTCTTC CASSSDRGSYNEQFF - TRBV7-2 TRBD1 TRBJ2-1
TGTGCCAGCAGTTACTCGTCAGGGACAGGAAACACCATATATTTT CASSYSSGTGNTIYF - TRBV6-5 - TRBJ1-3
TGTGCCAGCAGCTTAAACGACAGGGGACCCCTCCACTTT CASSLNDRGPLHF - TRBV7-3 TRBD1 TRBJ1-6
TGCGCCAGCAGCCAAGAGTTTACAGCCGCAACTAATGAAAAACTGTTTTTT CASSQEFTAATNEKLFF - TRBV4-3 - TRBJ1-4
TGCGCCAGCAGCCAAGTGAGGGGGTCCGCCTACGAGCAGTACTTC CASSQVRGSAYEQYF - TRBV4-3 - TRBJ2-7
TGTGCCTGGAGTGTAGGAGGGGATCAGCCCCAGCATTTT CAWSVGGDQPQHF - TRBV30 - TRBJ1-5
TGCAGCGTTGGAAGAGCCAACCGCCGGGGGGGCAGGTACAATGAGCAGTTCTTC CSVGRANRRGGRYNEQFF - TRBV29-1 TRBD2 TRBJ2-1
TGTGCCAGCAGTGAACGGGGGGGCAGCTCGAACACCGGGGAGCTGTTTTTT CASSERGGSSNTGELFF few TRBV6-1 TRBD2 TRBJ2-2
TGTGCCAGCAGCAGAAACAGCTTCTCTGGAAACACCATATATTTT CASSRNSFSGNTIYF - TRBV27 - TRBJ1-3
TGTGCCAGCAGTGACAAGGTTCAGCCCCAGCATTTT CASSDKVQPQHF - TRBV28 - TRBJ1-5
TGTGCCAGCAGTGCACTAGCGGGGGGGCCTGGGGCCAACGTCCTGACTTTC CASSALAGGPGANVLTF - TRBV7-8 TRBD2 TRBJ2-6